This T cell receptor beta chain was sequenced for a study of OX40 agonist ivuxolimab in advanced cancers. The wider study: Patient treatment consisted of intravenous ivuxolimab administration every 2 weeks at 0.01 to 10 mg/kg. Study-level findings and limits: Clonal expansion was seen in CD4+ and CD8+ blood T cells by week 6 at 0.1 to 3.0 mg/kg.

The repertoire was sequenced with immunoSEQ multiplex PCR; TCRdb's copy has only in-frame clones and lacks some. The data hold 90,000 to 150,000 clones, with more than 80% observed a single time. The CDR3 runs 14 residues. V was shortened by 2 bases and J by 2 bases, with 9 bases between the two germline ends. CDR1 and CDR2 (germline): MNHEY, SVGAGI. Worth noting for this clone: Its antigen is currently unknown.

This clonotype was obtained from an adult with an advanced solid tumor such as melanoma, head and neck, liver or kidney cancer. The sequencing used CD4+ or CD8+ T cells sorted from blood, collected in a trial of the OX40 agonist ivuxolimab. This sequence joins TRBV6-5 and TRBJ1-2; D not resolved. The CDR3: CASSYGQANYGYTF. As DNA, the CDR3 is TGTGCCAGCAGTTACGGGCAGGCCAACTATGGCTACACCTTC.